This TCR beta chain was identified in a study of PD-L1 blockade in urothelial cancer. Overall study context: About nine tenths of the roughly 29 patients were men with bladder-origin urothelial cancer. Study-wide results and caveats: Durable-benefit patients showed greater tumor-associated blood clone expansion at 3 weeks.

Regarding time point: peripheral blood 6 weeks after treatment start. As to this clone: Its antigen is undetermined.

The CDR3 is made up of 20 amino acids. J gave up 0 bases and V 5 bases, and 20 bases lay outside the gene matches. Per the germline V gene, CDR1 is SGHNT and CDR2 is YYREEE (reference sequence). Some clones are missing from TCRdb's copy, which holds only in-frame ones; the method was immunoSEQ multiplex PCR. The table shows over 100,000 clones, with approximately 90% occurring only once. The source material was PBMCs, sampled around atezolizumab (anti-PD-L1) treatment. The receptor was derived from a man aged 55 to 70 with urothelial cancer. The chain is built from TRBV5-4 and TRBJ2-3, with TRBD2 matching 8 bases. The CDR3 here is CASRRGTRGTGSPSTDTQYF. CDR3 bases: TGTGCCAGCAGGCGAGGGACTAGAGGGACCGGGTCACCTAGCACAGATACGCAGTATTTT. The full variable domain, in which reference TRBV5-4 and TRBJ2-3 provide the parts outside the CDR3, is ETGVTQSPTHLIKTRGQQVTLRCSSQSGHNTVSWYQQALGQGPQFIFQYYREEENGRGNFPPRFSGLQFPNYSSELNVNALELDDSALYLCASRRGTRGTGSPSTDTQYFGPGTRLTVL.